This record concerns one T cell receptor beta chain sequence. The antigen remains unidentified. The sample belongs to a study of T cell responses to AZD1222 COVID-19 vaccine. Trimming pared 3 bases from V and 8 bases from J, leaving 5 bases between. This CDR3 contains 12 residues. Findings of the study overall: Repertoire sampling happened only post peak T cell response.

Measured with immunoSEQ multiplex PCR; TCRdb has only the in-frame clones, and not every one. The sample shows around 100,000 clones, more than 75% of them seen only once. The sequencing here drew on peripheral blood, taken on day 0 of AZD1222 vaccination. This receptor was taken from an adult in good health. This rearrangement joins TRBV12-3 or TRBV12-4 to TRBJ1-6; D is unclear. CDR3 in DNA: TGTGCCAGCAGTTTGAGGGATTCACCCCTCCACTTT. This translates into CASSLRDSPLHF.